The 12 T cell receptor beta chains below come from one sample, sequenced in a study of beta chain features in type 1 diabetes. Study-wide results and limits: Shortening that was moderate but significant affected the TCRB CDR3s of Type 1 diabetes patients in all four CD4+ subsets.

All of the isolated RNA was reverse transcribed, so expressed TCRB transcripts were sequenced. Profiled with immunoSEQ multiplex PCR; TCRdb holds only in-frame clones, not every one. Here the sample spans nearly 700,000 clones, about an eighth being singletons. These receptors have no identified antigens. The sample taken for sequencing was naive CD4+ T cells from blood. The receptor set was obtained from a man younger than 35 with type 1 diabetes.

This clone has only a few counts. The V gene is TRBV30, the J gene TRBJ2-3; a possible D gene is TRBD2 (5 bases). This CDR3 comprises 13 residues. V was pared by 1 base and J by 6 bases, with 11 bases between. Germline-derived CDR1 and CDR2 are GTSNPN and SVGIG (reference sequence). The CDR3 is CAWSAVLGDTQYF. The CDR3 nucleotides are TGTGCCTGGAGTGCGGTACTAGGCGATACGCAGTATTTT.

This clone showed up just a few times. The rearrangement uses TRBV29-1 and TRBJ1-2, with a possible D match to TRBD1 (6 bases). V lost 3 bases, J lost 5 bases, and 10 bases lay in between. CDR1 is SQVTM, CDR2 ANQGSEA, per germline. The CDR3 contains 12 residues. CDR3 loop: CSVDEGGYGYTF. CDR3 bases: TGCAGCGTTGACGAAGGGGGTTATGGCTACACCTTC.

The chain joins TRBV11-3 to TRBJ1-2; D is possibly TRBD1 (5 bases). The V and J ends lost 5 bases and 5 bases respectively, with 21 bases between them. CDR3 length: 16 residues. CDR1 is SGHNT, CDR2 YENEEA, per germline. The CDR3 coding sequence is TGTGCCAGCAGCCTCGGCGGCCTCGGGACGGAGTATGGCTACACCTTC. This translates into CASSLGGLGTEYGYTF.

This clone was detected only a few times. The chain is built from TRBV6-6 and TRBJ2-7; D might be TRBD2 (7 bases). This CDR3 is built from 15 residues. V was pared by 6 bases and J by 0 bases, with 15 bases between. Germline V lookup: CDR1 MNHNY, CDR2 SVGAGI (reference sequence). CDR3 residues: CASSRKGGLSYEQYF. The CDR3 DNA sequence: TGTGCCAGCAGCCGGAAGGGGGGGCTCTCCTACGAGCAGTACTTC.

This clone was seen more than once but under ten times. This chain connects TRBV5-1 to TRBJ1-5, with unresolved D. Trimming pared 4 bases from V and 0 bases from J, leaving 8 bases between. The CDR3 length is 14 residues. Germline CDR1 SGHRS, CDR2 YFSETQ. The CDR3 DNA reads TGCGCCAGCAGCCCTGGTTATAGCAATCAGCCCCAGCATTTT. Its translation is CASSPGYSNQPQHF.

This rearrangement joins TRBV9 to TRBJ2-1; 11 positions match TRBD2. The germline V gene has CDR1 SGDLS and CDR2 YYNGEE. After removal of 0 bases from V and 14 bases from J, the junction contained 10 bases not matched to a gene. This CDR3 is 15 amino acids long. The CDR3 region has the DNA TGTGCCAGCAGCGTAGAACTAGCGGGGGACTCATGGAAGTTCTTC. It codes for CASSVELAGDSWKFF.

V usage is TRBV5-6 and J usage is TRBJ1-2; no clear D gene. The germline V gene has CDR1 SGHDT and CDR2 YYEEEE. The V and J ends lost 0 bases and 4 bases respectively, with 13 bases between them. CDR3 length: 15 amino acids. The CDR3 loop reads CASSLGLGLLYGYTF. In nucleotides, the CDR3 is TGTGCCAGCAGCTTGGGACTCGGCTTGCTCTATGGCTACACCTTC.

Only a few counts were recorded for this clone. V gene TRBV5-1 combines with J gene TRBJ2-5, with TRBD1 matching 9 bases. Trimming removed 5 bases from V and 4 bases from J; junction bases left unmatched: 9. CDR1 and CDR2 (germline): SGHRS, YFSETQ. This CDR3 contains 15 residues. In DNA, the CDR3 is TGCGCCAGCAGTACTGGTACAGGGGGCCGAGAGACCCAGTACTTC. Amino acids: CASSTGTGGRETQYF.

This CDR3 reads CASSPTVGQGGGYTF. The DNA of the CDR3 is TGTGCCAGCAGCCCCACCGTGGGGCAGGGAGGCGGCTACACCTTC. The chain has TRBV7-9 and TRBJ1-2, with D perhaps matching TRBD1 (5 bases). Germline values: CDR1 SEHNR, CDR2 FQNEAQ (reference sequence). The V end lost 5 bases, the J end lost 8 bases, and 21 bases lay between the germline ends. This CDR3 has 15 residues.

This clone was observed a handful of times. The chain is built from TRBV5-1 and TRBJ2-2, with TRBD2 as a possible D gene (5 bases). CDR1 is SGHRS, CDR2 YFSETQ, per germline. The CDR3 spans 15 residues. The V gene lost 0 bases and the J gene lost 2 bases, with 8 bases spanning the gap. The CDR3 region is CASSLASGNTGELFF. The CDR3 DNA reads TGCGCCAGCAGCTTGGCCAGCGGTAACACCGGGGAGCTGTTTTTT.

The chain's CDR3 is CASSHLLGLEGSGANVLTF. In DNA form, the CDR3 reads TGTGCCAGTAGCCATTTACTTGGGTTGGAGGGTTCTGGGGCCAACGTCCTGACTTTC. V usage is TRBV19 and J usage is TRBJ2-6; weak D call: TRBD2 (6 bases). Trimming left V 6 bases short and J 1 base short, with 22 bases between. This CDR3 region has 19 residues. Germline assignment: CDR1 LNHDA and CDR2 SQIVND (reference sequence).

This clone was seen a few times. The chain couples TRBV5-4 to TRBJ2-2, with 9 positions matching TRBD1. The CDR3 spans 20 residues. Germline assignment: CDR1 SGHNT and CDR2 YYREEE (reference sequence). Losses at the gene ends were 2 bases for V and 4 bases for J; bases not matched to a gene: 18. CDR3 DNA sequence: TGTGCCAGCAGCTTCCTGGGGGGGACAGGGTACCCCGGAGGCACCGGGGAGCTGTTTTTT. Residues: CASSFLGGTGYPGGTGELFF.